This T cell receptor beta chain was recovered during a study of T cells after yellow fever vaccination. Study results and limitations: Clonotypes shared by both compartments, CD4 and CD8, made up a small share. Faster peaking, at day 5 versus 15, marked a secondary response that was weaker. Repertoires obtained by FACS sorting could include abundant clonotypes that entered as contaminants from the bulk population.

Germline CDR1 SGHRS, CDR2 YFSETQ. V was clipped by 0 bases and J by 1 base, with 13 bases between them. The CDR3 runs 16 residues. Comments on this clonotype: Its antigen is undetermined.

The TCR cDNA carried a universal primer site and UMIs from 5'RACE template switching. TCRdb used MiXCR to reprocess the 5' RACE reads, holding one entry per CDR3 protein. The table lists around 310,000 distinct CDR3 sequences, approximately 3.9% of them singletons. This receptor was taken from a young man who received the YFV17D yellow fever vaccine. The chain carries TRBV5-1 and TRBJ2-5; the D gene could be TRBD1 or TRBD2 (6 bases each). The source material was PBMCs, sampled 5 days after the yellow fever booster vaccination. CDR3 amino acids: CASSLAVGGLQETQYF. CDR3 in DNA: TGCGCCAGCAGCTTGGCGGTGGGGGGCCTCCAAGAGACCCAGTACTTC.